This TCR beta chain was recovered during a study of glioma-infiltrating T cells after dendritic cell vaccination. Findings and caveats of the study: Complete blood and tumor specimen sets were limited to few patients.

As concerns this clone: Its antigen is undetermined.

Clones were sequenced by immunoSEQ multiplex PCR, and TCRdb holds only the in-frame ones, with some missing. The data show 65,000 or so clones, 86% seen once. The germline V gene encodes CDR1 LGHNT and CDR2 FRNRAP. The V and J ends lost 6 bases and 1 base, in that order; junction bases with no gene match: 6. CDR3 size: 15 residues. Time point of the sample: after dendritic cell vaccination, including at tumor progression/relapse. Isocitrate dehydrogenase mutation was absent in all glioblastoma patients. J is TRBJ2-3 and V is TRBV12-5; 8 bases are shared with TRBD1. The origin of this receptor is a human donor with glioblastoma. The sample consisted of blood, taken after dendritic cell vaccination. CDR3 bases: TGTGCTAGTGGAACTCAGGGGGCGGGCACAGATACGCAGTATTTT. The encoded protein is CASGTQGAGTDTQYF.